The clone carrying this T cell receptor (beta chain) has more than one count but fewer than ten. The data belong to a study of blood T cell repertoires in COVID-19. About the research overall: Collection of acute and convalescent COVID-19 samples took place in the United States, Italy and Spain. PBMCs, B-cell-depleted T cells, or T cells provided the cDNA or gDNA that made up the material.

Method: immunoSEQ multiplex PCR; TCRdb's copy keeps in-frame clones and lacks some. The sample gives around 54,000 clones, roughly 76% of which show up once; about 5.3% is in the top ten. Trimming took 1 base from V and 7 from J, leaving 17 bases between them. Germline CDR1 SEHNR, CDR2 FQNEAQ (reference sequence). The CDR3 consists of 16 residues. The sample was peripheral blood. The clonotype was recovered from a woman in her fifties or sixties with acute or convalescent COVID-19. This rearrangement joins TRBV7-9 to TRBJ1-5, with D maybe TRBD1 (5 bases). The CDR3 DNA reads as TGTGCCAGCAGCTTAGTCTCAGGGAAGGCAGAGCAGCCCCAGCATTTT. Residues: CASSLVSGKAEQPQHF. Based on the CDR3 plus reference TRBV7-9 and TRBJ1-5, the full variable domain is DTGVSQNPRHKITKRGQNVTFRCDPISEHNRLYWYRQTLGQGPEFLTYFQNEAQLEKSRLLSDRFSAERPKGSFSTLEIQRTEQGDSAMYLCASSLVSGKAEQPQHFGDGTRLSIL.